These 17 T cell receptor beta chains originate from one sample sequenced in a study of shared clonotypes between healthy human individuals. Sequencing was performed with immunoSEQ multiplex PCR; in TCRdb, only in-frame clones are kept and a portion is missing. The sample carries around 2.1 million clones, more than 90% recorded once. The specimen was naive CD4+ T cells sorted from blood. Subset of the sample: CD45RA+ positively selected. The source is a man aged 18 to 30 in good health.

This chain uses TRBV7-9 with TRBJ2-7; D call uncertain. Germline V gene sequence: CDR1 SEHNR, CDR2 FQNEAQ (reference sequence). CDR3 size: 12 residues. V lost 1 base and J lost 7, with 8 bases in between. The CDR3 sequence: CASSLGVREQYF. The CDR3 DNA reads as TGTGCCAGCAGCTTAGGGGTACGAGAGCAGTACTTC.

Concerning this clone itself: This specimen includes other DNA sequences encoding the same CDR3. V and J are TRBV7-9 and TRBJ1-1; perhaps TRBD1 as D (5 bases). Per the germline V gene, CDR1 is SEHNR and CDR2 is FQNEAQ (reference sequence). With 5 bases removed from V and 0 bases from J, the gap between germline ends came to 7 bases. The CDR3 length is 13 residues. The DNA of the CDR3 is TGTGCCAGCAGCCGACAGATGAACACTGAAGCTTTCTTT. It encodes CASSRQMNTEAFF.

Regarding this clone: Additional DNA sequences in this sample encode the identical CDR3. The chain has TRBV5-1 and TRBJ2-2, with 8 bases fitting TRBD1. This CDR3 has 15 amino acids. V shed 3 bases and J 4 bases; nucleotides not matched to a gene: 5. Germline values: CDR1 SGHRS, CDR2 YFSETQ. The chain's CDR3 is CASSSGQGGTGELFF. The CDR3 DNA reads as TGCGCCAGCAGCTCAGGACAGGGAGGCACCGGGGAGCTGTTTTTT.

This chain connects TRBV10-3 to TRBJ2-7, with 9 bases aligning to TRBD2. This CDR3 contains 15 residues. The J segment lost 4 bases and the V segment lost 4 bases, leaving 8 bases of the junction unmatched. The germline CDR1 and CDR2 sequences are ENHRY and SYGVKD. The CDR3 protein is CAISVGSGSGYEQYF. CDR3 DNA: TGTGCCATCAGTGTCGGTAGCGGGAGTGGATACGAGCAGTACTTC.

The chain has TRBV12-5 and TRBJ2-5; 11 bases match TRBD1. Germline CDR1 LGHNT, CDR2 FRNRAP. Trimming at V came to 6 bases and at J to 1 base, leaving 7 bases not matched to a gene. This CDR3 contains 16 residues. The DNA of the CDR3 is TGTGCTAGTGGCCGAGGGGACAGGGGGACCCAAGAGACCCAGTACTTC. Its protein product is CASGRGDRGTQETQYF.

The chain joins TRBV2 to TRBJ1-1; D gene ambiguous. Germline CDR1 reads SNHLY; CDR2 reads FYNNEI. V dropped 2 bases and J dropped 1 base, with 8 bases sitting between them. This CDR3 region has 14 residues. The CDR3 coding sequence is TGTGCCAGCAGTGAACGGCCGGGGAACACTGAAGCTTTCTTT. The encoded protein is CASSERPGNTEAFF.

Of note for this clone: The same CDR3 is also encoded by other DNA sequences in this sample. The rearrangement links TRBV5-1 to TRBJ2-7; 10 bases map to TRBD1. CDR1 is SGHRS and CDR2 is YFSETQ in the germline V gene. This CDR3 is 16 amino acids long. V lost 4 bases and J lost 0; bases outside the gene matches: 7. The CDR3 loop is CASSRTGTGDSYEQYF. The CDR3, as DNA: TGCGCCAGCAGCCGAACCGGGACAGGGGACTCCTACGAGCAGTACTTC. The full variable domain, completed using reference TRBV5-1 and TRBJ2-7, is KAGVTQTPRYLIKTRGQQVTLSCSPISGHRSVSWYQQTPGQGLQFLFEYFSETQRNKGNFPGRFSGRQFSNSRSEMNVSTLELGDSALYLCASSRTGTGDSYEQYFGPGTRLTVT.

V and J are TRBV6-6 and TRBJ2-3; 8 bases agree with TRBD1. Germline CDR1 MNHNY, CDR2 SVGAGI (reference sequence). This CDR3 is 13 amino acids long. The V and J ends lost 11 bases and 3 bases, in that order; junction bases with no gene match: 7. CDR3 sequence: CAGRTGQTDTQYF. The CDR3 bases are TGTGCCGGGAGGACAGGGCAGACAGATACGCAGTATTTT.

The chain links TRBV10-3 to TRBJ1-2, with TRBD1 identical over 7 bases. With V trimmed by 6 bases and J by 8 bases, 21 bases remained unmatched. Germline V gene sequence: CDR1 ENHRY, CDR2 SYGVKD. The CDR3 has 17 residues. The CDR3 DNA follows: TGTGCCATCAGCGAATCGACAGGGAGTTGGCTTTCGGGCGGCTACACCTTC. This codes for CAISESTGSWLSGGYTF.

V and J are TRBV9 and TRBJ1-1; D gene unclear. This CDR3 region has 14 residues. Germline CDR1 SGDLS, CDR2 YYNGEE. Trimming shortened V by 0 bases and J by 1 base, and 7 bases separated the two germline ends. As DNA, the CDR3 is TGTGCCAGCAGCGTAGTGCCGGGGAACACTGAAGCTTTCTTT. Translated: CASSVVPGNTEAFF.

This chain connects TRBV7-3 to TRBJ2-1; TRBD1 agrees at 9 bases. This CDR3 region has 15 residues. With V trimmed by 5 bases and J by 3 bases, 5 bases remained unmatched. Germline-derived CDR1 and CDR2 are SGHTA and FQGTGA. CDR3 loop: CASSKQGALYNEQFF. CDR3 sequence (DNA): TGTGCCAGCAGCAAACAGGGGGCCCTCTACAATGAGCAGTTCTTC.

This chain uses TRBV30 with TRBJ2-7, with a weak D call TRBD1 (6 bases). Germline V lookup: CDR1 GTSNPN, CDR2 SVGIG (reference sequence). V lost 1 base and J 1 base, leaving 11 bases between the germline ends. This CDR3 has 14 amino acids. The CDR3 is CAWSGNRVSYEQYF. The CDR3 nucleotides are TGTGCCTGGAGTGGAAACAGGGTTTCCTACGAGCAGTACTTC.

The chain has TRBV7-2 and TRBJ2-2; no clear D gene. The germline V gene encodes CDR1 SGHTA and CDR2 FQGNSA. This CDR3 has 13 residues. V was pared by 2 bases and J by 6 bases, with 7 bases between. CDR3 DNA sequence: TGTGCCAGCAGCTTATTGGAAGCCGGGGAGCTGTTTTTT. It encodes CASSLLEAGELFF.

The CDR3 is CASRRPEEGYTF. CDR3 bases: TGTGCCAGCAGGCGACCGGAGGAGGGCTACACCTTC. This rearrangement joins TRBV6-5 to TRBJ1-2; no firm D call. Per the germline V gene, CDR1 is MNHEY and CDR2 is SVGAGI. The V end lost 6 bases, the J end lost 8 bases, and 13 bases lay between the germline ends. The CDR3 spans 12 residues.

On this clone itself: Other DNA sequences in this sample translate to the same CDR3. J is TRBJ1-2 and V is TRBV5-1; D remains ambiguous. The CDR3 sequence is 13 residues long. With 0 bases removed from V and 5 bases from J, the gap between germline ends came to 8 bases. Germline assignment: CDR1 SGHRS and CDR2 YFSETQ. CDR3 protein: CASSLGQLYGYTF. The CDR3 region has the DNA TGCGCCAGCAGCTTGGGGCAGCTTTATGGCTACACCTTC.

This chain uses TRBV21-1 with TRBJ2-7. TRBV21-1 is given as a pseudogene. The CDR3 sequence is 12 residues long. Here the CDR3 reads CASSTRFYEQYF. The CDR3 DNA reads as TGTGCCAGCAGCACCCGATTCTACGAGCAGTACTTC.

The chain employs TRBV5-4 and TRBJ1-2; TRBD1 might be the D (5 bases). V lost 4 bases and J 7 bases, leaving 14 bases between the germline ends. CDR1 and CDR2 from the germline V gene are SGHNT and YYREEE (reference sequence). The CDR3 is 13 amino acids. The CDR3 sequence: CASSPGGSGGYTF. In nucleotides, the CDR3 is TGTGCCAGCAGCCCGGGGGGATCTGGTGGCTACACCTTC.